This record looks at one T cell receptor beta chain sequence and its context. Its specificity is not known. V was cut by 5 bases and J by 2 bases, with 12 bases left in between. The CDR3 length is 14 residues. Germline CDR1 and CDR2: SGHAT and FQDESV (reference sequence). TCRdb's copy holds only in-frame clones and misses some; the assay was immunoSEQ multiplex PCR. The table has some 900,000 clones, approximately 76% seen once; the top ten hold roughly 1.5%. The sample originates from a study of shared clonotypes between healthy human individuals. Overall study findings and caveats: Few donors restricted represented genetic and exposure-history diversity.

The sequence was collected from a man between 18 and 35 years old in good health. What was sequenced was memory CD4+ T cells sorted from blood. As to subset: CD45RA-negative fraction. V gene TRBV11-1 combines with J gene TRBJ2-5; TRBD1 might be the D (5 bases). The CDR3 region has the DNA TGTGCCAGCAGCATCTTGACAGCTCAAGAGACCCAGTACTTC. Its protein product is CASSILTAQETQYF.